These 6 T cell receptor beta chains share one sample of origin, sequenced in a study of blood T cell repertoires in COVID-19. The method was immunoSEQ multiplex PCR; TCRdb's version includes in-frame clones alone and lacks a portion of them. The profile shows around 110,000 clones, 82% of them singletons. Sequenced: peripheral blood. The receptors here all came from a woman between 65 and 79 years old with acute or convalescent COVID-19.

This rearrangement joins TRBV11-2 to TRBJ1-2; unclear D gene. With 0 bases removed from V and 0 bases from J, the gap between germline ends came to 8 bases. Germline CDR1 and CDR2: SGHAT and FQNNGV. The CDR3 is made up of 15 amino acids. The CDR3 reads CASSLDVATNYGYTF. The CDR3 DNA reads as TGTGCCAGCAGCTTAGATGTGGCAACTAACTATGGCTACACCTTC.

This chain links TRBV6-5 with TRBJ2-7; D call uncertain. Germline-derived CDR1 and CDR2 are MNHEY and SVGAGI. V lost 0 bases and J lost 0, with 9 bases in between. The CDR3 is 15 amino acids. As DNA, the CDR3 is TGTGCCAGCAGTTACTCGATGGCTCGCTCCTACGAGCAGTACTTC. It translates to CASSYSMARSYEQYF.

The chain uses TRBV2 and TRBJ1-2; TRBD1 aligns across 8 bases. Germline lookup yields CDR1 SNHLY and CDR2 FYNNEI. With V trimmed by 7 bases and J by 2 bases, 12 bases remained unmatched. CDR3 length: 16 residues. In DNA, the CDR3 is TGTGCCAGCACGGGAGCAGGACAGGGTTCGAACTATGGCTACACCTTC. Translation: CASTGAGQGSNYGYTF.

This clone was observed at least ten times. CDR3 sequence reads: CASSLVVADQETQYF. The CDR3 region has the DNA TGTGCCAGCAGCTTGGTAGTAGCGGACCAAGAGACCCAGTACTTC. The rearrangement links TRBV11-3 to TRBJ2-5, with D perhaps matching TRBD2 (6 bases). CDR1 is SGHNT and CDR2 is YENEEA in the germline V gene. V was clipped by 3 bases and J by 0 bases, with 11 bases between them. The CDR3 covers 15 residues.

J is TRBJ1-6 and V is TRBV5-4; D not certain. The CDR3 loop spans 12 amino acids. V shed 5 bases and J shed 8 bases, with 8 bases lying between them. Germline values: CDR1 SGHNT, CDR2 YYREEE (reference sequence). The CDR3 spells CASRTDYSPLHF. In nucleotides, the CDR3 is TGTGCCAGCAGGACGGACTATTCACCCCTCCACTTT.

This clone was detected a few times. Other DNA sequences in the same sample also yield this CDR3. The CDR3 DNA follows: TGTGCCAGCAGTCCAGGTGGAAACACCATATATTTT. This sequence encodes CASSPGGNTIYF. The rearrangement links TRBV6-5 to TRBJ1-3; D ambiguous. CDR3 length equals 12 residues. CDR1 and CDR2 from the germline V gene are MNHEY and SVGAGI. Trimming pared 5 bases from V and 3 bases from J, leaving 5 bases between.